This TCR beta chain comes out of a study of beta chain features in type 1 diabetes. Turning to the study itself: All samples together contributed 90 million to 130 million sorted cells for examination.

Points on this clone: Its specificity is not known.

The isolated RNA, all of it, was reverse transcribed, so expressed TCRB transcripts were what got sequenced. Profiling relied on immunoSEQ multiplex PCR, and the TCRdb table lists in-frame clones only, not all of them. The sample comprises 160,000 or so clones, approximately 9.1% of which are singletons, and 0.7% rests with the top ten. Study-wide results and caveats: Moderate but significant shortening of TCRB CDR3s was recorded in all four CD4+ subsets from Type 1 diabetes patients.

Germline V gene sequence: CDR1 SGDLS, CDR2 YYNGEE. This CDR3 spans 15 amino acids. J lost 8 bases, V lost 4 bases, and 11 bases had no gene match. The chain recombines TRBV9 with TRBJ1-4, with 7 bases matching TRBD1. The sample was central memory CD4+ T cells from blood. The source is a woman aged 25 to 39 with type 1 diabetes. CDR3 loop: CASSSRTGGSEKLFF. The CDR3 nucleotides read TGTGCCAGCAGCTCGCGGACAGGAGGAAGCGAAAAACTGTTTTTT.